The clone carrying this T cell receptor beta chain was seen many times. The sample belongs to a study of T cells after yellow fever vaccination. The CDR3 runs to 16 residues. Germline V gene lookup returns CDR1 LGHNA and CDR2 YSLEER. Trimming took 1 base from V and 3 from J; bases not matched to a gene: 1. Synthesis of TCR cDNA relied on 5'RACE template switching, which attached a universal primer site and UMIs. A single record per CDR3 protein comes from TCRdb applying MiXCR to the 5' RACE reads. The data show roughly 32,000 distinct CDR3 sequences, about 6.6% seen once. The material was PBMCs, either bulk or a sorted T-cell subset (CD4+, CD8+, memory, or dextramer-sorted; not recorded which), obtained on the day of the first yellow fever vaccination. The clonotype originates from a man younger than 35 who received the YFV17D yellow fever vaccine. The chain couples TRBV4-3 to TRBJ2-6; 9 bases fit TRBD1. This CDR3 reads CASSQGQGVGANVLTF. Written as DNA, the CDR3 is TGCGCCAGCAGCCAAGGACAGGGGGTTGGGGCCAACGTCCTGACTTTC.